The rows below give T cell receptor beta chains drawn from one sample of a study of Tregs in tolerant kidney transplant recipients. TCRdb's copy holds only in-frame clones and misses some; the assay was immunoSEQ multiplex PCR. In the table there are some 50,000 clones, approximately 89% of which are singletons. The specimen comprised CD8+ T cells from blood (PBMCs), sampled 12 months after the transplant. Every receptor here comes from a human patient who received a combined kidney and bone marrow transplant. Some of these T cells may belong to the graft donor. CDR3s include the opening cysteine and the closing phenylalanine or tryptophan. The order of the fields is CDR3 DNA, CDR3 protein, D gene, J gene, V gene, clone size. The D gene is left open where the match is weak. Not every row has a clone size; where given, it reads once, few, many or a size class.

TGTGCCAGCAGCGTAGAAAGCGGGAGATACAATGAGCAGTTCTTC | CASSVESGRYNEQFF | TRBD2 | TRBJ2-1 | TRBV9 | once
TGTGCCAGCAGTGCGGAGGGCGGGGGGACCCCCCCGTACTTC | CASSAEGGGTPPYF | TRBD2 | TRBJ2-5 | TRBV27 | -
TGTGCCTCAGACCCGAGACTAGCGGGAGGGGGCACAGATACGCAGTATTTT | CASDPRLAGGGTDTQYF | TRBD2 | TRBJ2-3 | TRBV30 | -
TGTGCCAGCAGCCAAACGGCGTGGGGGGGGACCTACGAGCAGTACTTC | CASSQTAWGGTYEQYF | TRBD2 | TRBJ2-7 | TRBV4-2 | -
TGCGCCAGCAGCCAAGCTCCCGGGGGGGGTTCCTACAATGAGCAGTTCTTC | CASSQAPGGGSYNEQFF | TRBD2 | TRBJ2-1 | TRBV4-1 | -
TGTGCCAGCAGTCCCCTATTCACAGATACGCAGTATTTT | CASSPLFTDTQYF | - | TRBJ2-3 | TRBV28 | -
TGTGCCAGCAGTGAAGCGCTTAGTCGCTCCTATAATTCACCCCTCCACTTT | CASSEALSRSYNSPLHF | - | TRBJ1-6 | TRBV2 | -
TGTGCCAGCAGTTTCCTAAGCTCTACAGGGGTCCCCTACGAGCAGTACTTC | CASSFLSSTGVPYEQYF | TRBD1 | TRBJ2-7 | TRBV27 | few
TGTGCCAGCAGCCTCCCCGACAGGTCCTACGAGCAGTACTTC | CASSLPDRSYEQYF | - | TRBJ2-7 | TRBV28 | -
TGTGCCAGCAGCCTGGAAGCGGGTCACCAAGAGACCCAGTACTTC | CASSLEAGHQETQYF | - | TRBJ2-5 | TRBV5-4 | -
TGTGCCAGCAGCCCGCAAGGGGGGGGTTATGGCTACACCTTC | CASSPQGGGYGYTF | - | TRBJ1-2 | TRBV13 | -
TGTGCCAGCAGCTTGCTCGGAGCGGGGGGGCTCGATGAGCAGTTCTTC | CASSLLGAGGLDEQFF | TRBD2 | TRBJ2-1 | TRBV7-6 | -
TGTGCCAGTAGTGGCTACACCGGGGAGCTGTTTTTT | CASSGYTGELFF | - | TRBJ2-2 | TRBV19 | -
TGTGCCAGCAGTCCAAGACAGAACACTGAAGCTTTCTTT | CASSPRQNTEAFF | - | TRBJ1-1 | TRBV27 | few
TGTGCCAGCAGCTTGACACTAGCGGAGACAGATACGCAGTATTTT | CASSLTLAETDTQYF | TRBD2 | TRBJ2-3 | TRBV5-6 | -
TGTGCCAGCAGCTTAAGCGGGGGTTGGGGGGACAATGAGCAGTTCTTC | CASSLSGGWGDNEQFF | TRBD2 | TRBJ2-1 | TRBV7-2 | -
TGTGCCAGCAGTCCACAAGGGGGACTAGCGAGCTACGAGCAGTACTTC | CASSPQGGLASYEQYF | TRBD2 | TRBJ2-7 | TRBV27 | few
TGTGCCAGCAGCCCGACAACTGGAAACACCATATATTTT | CASSPTTGNTIYF | - | TRBJ1-3 | TRBV11-3 | -
TGTGCCCGGGATGAGGACGGACAAGAGACCCAGTACTTC | CARDEDGQETQYF | - | TRBJ2-5 | TRBV30 | once
TGTGCCAGCAGCTCGCCGGCAGGGGGACCGGATGAGCAGTTCTTC | CASSSPAGGPDEQFF | TRBD1 | TRBJ2-1 | TRBV7-9 | -
TGTGCCAGCAGTTTAATACAGGGGCCCCCCTACGAGCAGTACTTC | CASSLIQGPPYEQYF | TRBD1 | TRBJ2-7 | TRBV27 | -
TGTGCCAGCAGCTTAGCGGCGAACACTGAAGCTTTCTTT | CASSLAANTEAFF | - | TRBJ1-1 | TRBV7-6 | -
TGTGCCAGCAGCGTAGCTGGCCATAATGAGCAGTTCTTC | CASSVAGHNEQFF | - | TRBJ2-1 | TRBV9 | -
TGTGCCAGCAGCTTAGTACTAGCGGGGGACATATACAATGAGCAGTTCTTC | CASSLVLAGDIYNEQFF | TRBD2 | TRBJ2-1 | TRBV7-2 | -
TGTGCCAGCAGCTTACCGAGGAACACCGGGGAGCTGTTTTTT | CASSLPRNTGELFF | - | TRBJ2-2 | TRBV7-9 | -
TGTGCCAGCAGCAACCCCAGGGCGGGAGGGAGCACAGATACGCAGTATTTT | CASSNPRAGGSTDTQYF | TRBD2 | TRBJ2-3 | TRBV9 | -
TGTGCCAGCAGCCTGAGCGGCAGGGGGAATGAGCAGTTCTTC | CASSLSGRGNEQFF | TRBD1 | TRBJ2-1 | TRBV7-7 | -
TGTGCCAGCAGTCTAAGCGGGAGCGGCGGTCTCTACGAGCAGTACTTC | CASSLSGSGGLYEQYF | TRBD2 | TRBJ2-7 | TRBV27 | -
TGTGCCAGCAGGGGACTAGCGGGGCGCTCCTACGAGCAGTACTTC | CASRGLAGRSYEQYF | TRBD2 | TRBJ2-7 | TRBV6-1 | -
TGTGCCAGCAGCTTCCCGGACAGAGACTATGGCTACACCTTC | CASSFPDRDYGYTF | - | TRBJ1-2 | TRBV11-3 | -
TGCGCCAGCAGCTTGGACGACCGGGACAGCGGGTGGGAGTACTTC | CASSLDDRDSGWEYF | - | TRBJ2-7 | TRBV5-1 | -
TGTGCCAGCAGTTTGTGGCCGAACACCGGGGAGCTGTTTTTT | CASSLWPNTGELFF | - | TRBJ2-2 | TRBV27 | -
TGTGCCAGCAGCCTGCTGACCGGGACAGGGGTTCGCAATCAGCCCCAGCATTTT | CASSLLTGTGVRNQPQHF | TRBD1 | TRBJ1-5 | TRBV27 | once
TGTGCCAGCAGCAGCCGGGAGAAGCAGTTCTTC | CASSSREKQFF | - | TRBJ2-1 | TRBV5-5 | -
TGTGCCAGCAGTGTTACGGAGCCTCAAGATACGCAGTATTTT | CASSVTEPQDTQYF | - | TRBJ2-3 | TRBV6-5 | -
TGCAGCGCCCATAGTAGTGCGTATAATGAGCAGTTCTTC | CSAHSSAYNEQFF | - | TRBJ2-1 | TRBV29-1 | -
TGTGCCGGACAGGGGAGGACCAATGAGCAGTTCTTC | CAGQGRTNEQFF | TRBD1 | TRBJ2-1 | TRBV30 | -
TGTGCCAGTAGCCTGGTGCGATACAATGAGCAGTTCTTC | CASSLVRYNEQFF | - | TRBJ2-1 | TRBV19 | -
TGTGCCAGCAGCTTAGCCGTATTGACTAGCGGGGGGCATGAGCAGTACTTC | CASSLAVLTSGGHEQYF | TRBD2 | TRBJ2-7 | TRBV7-2 | -
TGTGCCAGCAGTCCCCTACAGGGAAGCAATCAGCCCCAGCATTTT | CASSPLQGSNQPQHF | - | TRBJ1-5 | TRBV28 | -
TGTGCCAGCAGCGCCTCGGGACACGGGAACACTGAAGCTTTCTTT | CASSASGHGNTEAFF | - | TRBJ1-1 | TRBV9 | -
TGTGCCAGCAGCCAAGGGACAGGGGGACATGAGCAGTTCTTC | CASSQGTGGHEQFF | TRBD1 | TRBJ2-1 | TRBV4-2 | few
TGTGCCAGCAGCCAACTAGGGGGTTTCTATTCCTACGAGCAGTACTTC | CASSQLGGFYSYEQYF | - | TRBJ2-7 | TRBV14 | -
TGTGCCAGCAGCTTCGCTGGCGGGGGCTACGAGCAGTACTTC | CASSFAGGGYEQYF | TRBD2 | TRBJ2-7 | TRBV5-4 | -
TGTGCCAGCAGAGGGACAGGGGGCGGAAAGACCCAGTACTTC | CASRGTGGGKTQYF | TRBD1 | TRBJ2-5 | TRBV2 | -
TGCGCCAGCAGCCCGACAGGGGGTACAGATACGCAGTATTTT | CASSPTGGTDTQYF | TRBD1 | TRBJ2-3 | TRBV4-3 | -
TGTGCCAGCAGACCCGGGACAGGGCTTAATTCACCCCTCCACTTT | CASRPGTGLNSPLHF | TRBD1 | TRBJ1-6 | TRBV27 | -
TGTGCCAGCAGTTTAGAGGAGACAGGGGTGTATGGCTACACCTTC | CASSLEETGVYGYTF | TRBD1 | TRBJ1-2 | TRBV27 | -
TGTGCCAGCAGCGAAGGACAGGGCCCCGATACGCAGTATTTT | CASSEGQGPDTQYF | TRBD1 | TRBJ2-3 | TRBV7-6 | -
TGTGCCAGCAGCTTGTACGGAGGACTGAACAATGAGCAGTTCTTC | CASSLYGGLNNEQFF | - | TRBJ2-1 | TRBV4-2 | few
TGTGCCAGCAGCTCTAGTTTCATCGGTGGGGAGACCCAGTACTTC | CASSSSFIGGETQYF | - | TRBJ2-5 | TRBV7-7 | -
TGTGCCAGCAGCTCGACAGGGTTAGGAGGAAACACCATATATTTT | CASSSTGLGGNTIYF | TRBD1 | TRBJ1-3 | TRBV7-4 | once
TGTGCCAGCAGCTTCTGGACTAACAGGGAGCAGTACTTC | CASSFWTNREQYF | - | TRBJ2-7 | TRBV13 | -
TGTGCCAGCAGCTTGGCCGGGGAGGGAGTTAATGGCTACACCTTC | CASSLAGEGVNGYTF | - | TRBJ1-2 | TRBV5-8 | -
TGTGCCAGCAGTGAAGGACAGGGCGCGCCGGCTGAAGCTTTCTTT | CASSEGQGAPAEAFF | TRBD1 | TRBJ1-1 | TRBV6-1 | few
TGTGCCAGTAGTATAGTTGATCGGGGAGGGGCGATCTCCTTT | CASSIVDRGGAISF | - | TRBJ1-1 | TRBV19 | -
TGTGCCAGCAGCAGGGGCGACACTGAAGCTTTCTTT | CASSRGDTEAFF | - | TRBJ1-1 | TRBV7-9 | -